What follows are 13 T cell receptor beta chains derived from one specimen sequenced in a study of blood T cell repertoires in COVID-19. TCRdb's table, derived via immunoSEQ multiplex PCR, lists solely in-frame clones and lacks some. The repertoire has under 300,000 clones, around 89% of them found once; the top ten carry under 2.5%. The sample comprised PBMCs or T cells enriched from blood (not recorded which). These receptors all stem from a woman aged 55-69 years in a cohort exposed to, infected with or recovered from COVID-19 (not recorded which).

The chain combines TRBV3-1 (or the pseudogene TRBV3-2) with TRBJ2-7, with TRBD1 matching over 12 bases. V was pared by 3 bases and J by 5 bases, with 2 bases of the junction left unmatched. CDR3 length equals 14 residues. Per the germline V gene, CDR1 is LGHDT and CDR2 is YNNKEL (reference sequence). The CDR3 loop reads CASSQGQGAHEQYF. CDR3 bases: TGTGCCAGCAGCCAGGGACAGGGGGCCCACGAGCAGTACTTC.

This clone was seen a single time. The rearrangement joins TRBV5-4 to TRBJ2-1, with 11 nucleotides matching TRBD2. The CDR3 covers 15 residues. After removal of 4 bases from V and 6 bases from J, the junction contained 6 bases not matched to a gene. The germline V gene encodes CDR1 SGHNT and CDR2 YYREEE (reference sequence). CDR3 nucleotides: TGTGCCAGCAGCCGTATTGGGACTAGCGGCAATGAGCAGTTCTTC. This translates into CASSRIGTSGNEQFF.

The chain couples TRBV4-3 to TRBJ1-3; TRBD1 is a possible D gene (6 bases). The CDR3 has 17 amino acids. Trimming left V 0 bases short and J 4 bases short, with 16 bases between. Germline CDR1 LGHNA, CDR2 YSLEER. This chain's CDR3 is CASSQEGQLLRGNTIYF. As DNA, the CDR3 is TGCGCCAGCAGCCAAGAAGGACAGTTGTTGCGCGGAAACACCATATATTTT.

The genes are TRBV28 and TRBJ1-5; D is unclear. Germline assignment: CDR1 MDHEN and CDR2 SYDVKM. Trimming cost V 5 bases and J 5 bases, with 13 bases left between them. The CDR3 is made up of 14 amino acids. The CDR3 spells CASSPAGSDQPQHF. The CDR3 nucleotides are TGTGCCAGCAGTCCCGCAGGCTCCGATCAGCCCCAGCATTTT.

The V and J genes are TRBV28 and TRBJ2-7; D ambiguous. The CDR3 totals 13 residues. The V end was cut by 3 bases, the J end by 3 bases, with 9 bases between. Germline V lookup: CDR1 MDHEN, CDR2 SYDVKM. The CDR3 is CASSFSPSYEQYF. As DNA, the CDR3 is TGTGCCAGCAGTTTTAGCCCTAGCTACGAGCAGTACTTC.

J is TRBJ2-3 and V is TRBV30; the match to TRBD1 covers 7 bases. In germline, CDR1 is GTSNPN, CDR2 SVGIG (reference sequence). The CDR3 is made up of 13 amino acids. With V trimmed by 6 bases and J by 5 bases, 8 bases remained unmatched. The chain's CDR3 is CACQRGQGDTQYF. The CDR3 nucleotides are TGTGCCTGCCAGAGGGGGCAGGGAGATACGCAGTATTTT.

The chain employs TRBV2 and TRBJ1-2; 11 bases are a match to TRBD1. This CDR3 contains 15 residues. The V gene's germline CDR1 is SNHLY and CDR2 FYNNEI. Trimming cost V 6 bases and J 7 bases; bases outside gene matches: 10. The CDR3 region has the DNA TGTGCCAGCAGGGGAACCACCGGGACAGGGGGTGGCTACACCTTC. Translated: CASRGTTGTGGGYTF.

The chain joins TRBV6-1 to TRBJ2-7, with 8 bases lining up with TRBD1. Trimming removed 3 bases from V and 4 bases from J; junction bases left unmatched: 5. This CDR3 has 14 amino acids. Germline assignment: CDR1 MNHNS and CDR2 SASEGT. The CDR3 nucleotides read TGTGCCAGCAGTGATGGCAGGGGGCTTTACGAGCAGTACTTC. Translating it yields CASSDGRGLYEQYF.

This chain joins TRBV5-5 and TRBJ2-1; D is possibly TRBD2 (6 bases). This CDR3 contains 14 residues. The ends were cut back, 4 bases at V and 10 bases at J, with 18 bases in the middle. Germline CDR1 is SGHKS and CDR2 is YYEKEE (reference sequence). CDR3 nucleotides: TGTGCCAGCAGCCCCAACATGGGGGGACGGGAGCAGTTCTTC. It encodes CASSPNMGGREQFF.

The chain recombines TRBV3-1 (or the pseudogene TRBV3-2) with TRBJ2-7; maybe TRBD1 (6 bases). V was pared by 1 base and J by 5 bases, with 12 bases between. Germline CDR1 LGHDT, CDR2 YNNKEL (reference sequence). The CDR3 has 14 amino acids. CDR3 coding DNA: TGTGCCAGCAGCCAAGTCGATCAGGGGAACGAGCAGTACTTC. Encoded protein: CASSQVDQGNEQYF.

This sequence joins TRBV4-3 and TRBJ2-5, with 9 bases lining up with TRBD2. The length of the CDR3 is 15 residues. Unmatched junction bases numbered 5, after V lost 1 base and J lost 5 bases. The V gene's germline CDR1 is LGHNA and CDR2 YSLEER. CDR3 amino acids: CASSQGGRGRETQYF. CDR3 DNA: TGCGCCAGCAGCCAAGGCGGGAGGGGGCGGGAGACCCAGTACTTC.

The CDR3 DNA sequence: TGCGCCAGCAGCACGGAGACAGGGGGCACCACCGGGGAGCTGTTTTTT. Translation gives CASSTETGGTTGELFF. This rearrangement joins TRBV5-1 to TRBJ2-2; 10 bases match TRBD1. V shed 4 bases and J 4 bases; nucleotides not matched to a gene: 7. CDR3 length equals 16 residues. CDR1 and CDR2 (germline): SGHRS, YFSETQ. The whole variable domain, remainder taken from reference TRBV5-1 and TRBJ2-2, is KAGVTQTPRYLIKTRGQQVTLSCSPISGHRSVSWYQQTPGQGLQFLFEYFSETQRNKGNFPGRFSGRQFSNSRSEMNVSTLELGDSALYLCASSTETGGTTGELFFGEGSRLTVL.

The chain couples TRBV20-1 to TRBJ1-2, with D unclear. CDR3 length: 12 amino acids. Germline CDR1 and CDR2: DFQATT and SNEGSKA (reference sequence). Trimming took off 3 bases at V and 7 bases at J, with 12 bases between the two ends. As DNA, the CDR3 is TGCAGTGCTAGTCTCGGGTTGGGTGGCTACACCTTC. Its protein product is CSASLGLGGYTF.